This entry lists 9 T cell receptor beta chains sequenced from one sample in a study of blood T cell repertoires in COVID-19. This table comes from immunoSEQ multiplex PCR, and its TCRdb copy is limited to in-frame clones, with some not included. The table includes some 50,000 clones, approximately 82% detected once. Sequencing was performed on peripheral blood. The receptors were sampled from a human donor in a cohort sampled during active COVID-19.

The gene calls are TRBV11-3 and TRBJ2-3, with 9 positions matching TRBD2. Germline-derived CDR1 and CDR2 are SGHNT and YENEEA. Trimming took 4 bases from V and 2 from J; bases not matched to a gene: 7. This CDR3 comprises 16 residues. CDR3 bases: TGTGCCAGCAGCTCAAGAGCGGGGGGTTACACAGATACGCAGTATTTT. Protein product: CASSSRAGGYTDTQYF.

This clone was recorded once. This chain uses TRBV19 with TRBJ1-5; D is unclear. V lost 7 bases and J lost 6, with 13 bases in between. The CDR3 sequence is 13 residues long. The germline gives CDR1 LNHDA, CDR2 SQIVND (reference sequence). The CDR3 bases are TGTGCCAGTACCGCGACTGTGGGTCAGCCCCAGCATTTT. Protein: CASTATVGQPQHF.

The chain recombines TRBV6-5 with TRBJ1-1; D call uncertain. V was cut by 0 bases and J by 0 bases, with 8 bases left in between. In germline, CDR1 is MNHEY, CDR2 SVGAGI. This CDR3 has 15 amino acids. The CDR3 sequence: CASSYSRGLNTEAFF. CDR3 sequence (DNA): TGTGCCAGCAGTTACTCGCGCGGATTGAACACTGAAGCTTTCTTT.

The chain joins TRBV7-2 to TRBJ1-2; D gene ambiguous. The CDR3 is 13 amino acids. Germline loops: CDR1 SGHTA, CDR2 FQGNSA. The V end was cut by 3 bases, the J end by 5 bases, with 10 bases between. Here the CDR3 DNA reads TGTGCCAGCAGCTTGTCTTCACTTTATGGCTACACCTTC. Its translation: CASSLSSLYGYTF. Full variable domain (rest looked up from reference TRBV7-2 and TRBJ1-2): GAGVSQSPSNKVTEKGKDVELRCDPISGHTALYWYRQSLGQGLEFLIYFQGNSAPDKSGLPSDRFSAERTGGSVSTLTIQRTQQEDSAVYLCASSLSSLYGYTFGSGTRLTVV.

This clone appeared a few times. CDR3 amino acids: CASSLSGYGYTF. CDR3 DNA: TGTGCCAGCAGCCTCTCAGGATATGGCTACACCTTC. The chain is built from TRBV7-2 and TRBJ1-2, with D unresolved. Germline-derived CDR1 and CDR2 are SGHTA and FQGNSA. The CDR3 has 12 amino acids. Trimming pared 5 bases from V and 5 bases from J, leaving 9 bases between.

The chain carries TRBV29-1 and TRBJ2-7; 13 nucleotides agree with TRBD2. The CDR3 extends over 12 amino acids. From germline, CDR1 is SQVTM and CDR2 ANQGSEA. With 7 bases clipped from V and 6 bases from J, the junction kept 3 bases outside the gene matches. The CDR3 DNA is TGCAGCGGCGGACTAGCGGGAGTCGAGCAGTACTTC. Protein product: CSGGLAGVEQYF.

This chain joins TRBV2 and TRBJ2-3, with TRBD2 identical over 12 bases. The junction had 8 bases not matched to a gene; V was cut back by 7 bases and J by 3 bases. The germline V gene has CDR1 SNHLY and CDR2 FYNNEI. The CDR3 totals 16 residues. CDR3 protein: CASIRLAGDWTDTQYF. Written as DNA, the CDR3 is TGTGCCAGCATTAGACTAGCGGGGGATTGGACAGATACGCAGTATTTT.

A remark on this clone: At the DNA level, this CDR3 is encoded by other sequences in the same sample as well. This rearrangement joins TRBV7-9 to TRBJ2-7, with D unresolved. V lost 1 base and J 1 base, leaving 8 bases between the germline ends. Germline V gene sequence: CDR1 SEHNR, CDR2 FQNEAQ (reference sequence). The CDR3 extends over 14 amino acids. This CDR3 reads CASSLGRSSYEQYF. The DNA of the CDR3 is TGTGCCAGCAGCTTAGGTAGGAGTTCCTACGAGCAGTACTTC.

The chain couples TRBV15 to TRBJ1-4; no definite D call. Trimming took 1 base from V and 7 from J, leaving 13 bases between them. CDR3 size: 15 residues. The germline V gene has CDR1 LNHNV and CDR2 YYDKDF (reference sequence). As DNA, the CDR3 is TGTGCCACCAGCAGAGGATCCGGGGAGGTTGAAAAACTGTTTTTT. It codes for CATSRGSGEVEKLFF.